These T cell receptor beta chains were read from a single sample in a study of T cells expressing NK-cell markers. TCRdb reworked the 5' RACE reads into one entry per CDR3 protein, no DNA. This table holds just under 150,000 distinct CDR3 sequences. The specimen sequenced was blood T cells: a sorted CD56 or NKG2C T cell subset, CD4+ or CD8+ T cells, or bulk PBMC T cells (not recorded which). Receptor source: a man aged 18 to 29 in good health. CDR3s include the opening cysteine and the closing phenylalanine or tryptophan.

V gene: TRBV27; J gene: TRBJ2-5; CDR3 protein: CASRGTSGPPETQYF
V gene: TRBV4-2; J gene: TRBJ1-1; CDR3 protein: CASSQEGQLNTEAFF
V gene: TRBV7-6; J gene: TRBJ2-1; CDR3 protein: CASAQDRVNNEQFF
V gene: TRBV18; J gene: TRBJ2-1; CDR3 protein: CASSPREERYNEQFF
V gene: TRBV14; J gene: TRBJ2-3; CDR3 protein: CASSQVTSSDTQYF
V gene: TRBV18; J gene: TRBJ2-5; CDR3 protein: CASSPPLGEKETQYF
V gene: TRBV20-1; J gene: TRBJ2-1; CDR3 protein: CSVLRVSYNEQFF
V gene: TRBV11-2; J gene: TRBJ2-3; CDR3 protein: CASSPPGTAITDTQYF
V gene: TRBV5-5; J gene: TRBJ2-1; CDR3 protein: CASSLRTSNEQFF
V gene: TRBV24-1; J gene: TRBJ1-5; CDR3 protein: CATSAPDRNQPQHF
V gene: TRBV25-1; J gene: TRBJ2-7; CDR3 protein: CASSRGLGTYEQYF
V gene: TRBV15; J gene: TRBJ2-5; CDR3 protein: CATSRAGSGGETQYF
V gene: TRBV30; J gene: TRBJ2-5; CDR3 protein: CAWKDRHSQETQYF
V gene: TRBV20-1; J gene: TRBJ1-4; CDR3 protein: CSARLWGLVTPNEKLFF
V gene: TRBV25-1; J gene: TRBJ2-2; CDR3 protein: CASSESGSGSRELFF
V gene: TRBV10-3; J gene: TRBJ2-7; CDR3 protein: CAITQEGKFYEQYF
V gene: TRBV4-3; J gene: TRBJ2-7; CDR3 protein: CASSQDSSSYEQYF
V gene: TRBV7-9; J gene: TRBJ2-7; CDR3 protein: CASSSTGTSGGSYEQYF
V gene: TRBV9; J gene: TRBJ2-7; CDR3 protein: CASSGDPGTDYEQYF
V gene: TRBV30; J gene: TRBJ2-1; CDR3 protein: CAWSGLAGIYNEQFF
V gene: TRBV29-1; J gene: TRBJ2-1; CDR3 protein: CSEAGDLSYNEQFF
V gene: TRBV6-2/TRBV6-3; J gene: TRBJ2-1; CDR3 protein: CASTGTSGASYNEQFF
V gene: TRBV28; J gene: TRBJ1-6; CDR3 protein: CASSLFRGNSPLHF
V gene: TRBV2; J gene: TRBJ2-1; CDR3 protein: CASFSADIKEQFF
V gene: TRBV6-2/TRBV6-3; J gene: TRBJ2-5; CDR3 protein: CASRPGQGGAETQYF
V gene: TRBV5-1; J gene: TRBJ1-2; CDR3 protein: CASYTSWTSNYGYTF
V gene: TRBV7-3; J gene: TRBJ2-5; CDR3 protein: CASSLGTSGRETQYF
V gene: TRBV19; J gene: TRBJ2-1; CDR3 protein: CASSAGGSNEQFF
V gene: TRBV28; J gene: TRBJ2-5; CDR3 protein: CASSSGLGAGTLQETQYF
V gene: TRBV5-1; J gene: TRBJ2-1; CDR3 protein: CASSFGQGIYEQFF
V gene: TRBV10-2; J gene: TRBJ1-5; CDR3 protein: CASSEGSAQPQHF
V gene: TRBV4-1; J gene: TRBJ2-1; CDR3 protein: CASSQGVSGSFSYNEQFF
V gene: TRBV7-2; J gene: TRBJ2-2; CDR3 protein: CASSSDGDTGELFF
V gene: TRBV7-2; J gene: TRBJ2-1; CDR3 protein: CASSLPNLDEQFF
V gene: TRBV11-3; J gene: TRBJ2-1; CDR3 protein: CASSLDGAGGYNEQFF
V gene: TRBV20-1; J gene: TRBJ2-5; CDR3 protein: CSATGLFEETQYF